These T cell receptor beta chains were read from a single sample in a study of T cell responses to AZD1222 COVID-19 vaccine. Sequencing was performed with immunoSEQ multiplex PCR; in TCRdb, only in-frame clones are kept and a portion is missing. The table lists about 110,000 clones, about 81% of them singletons. The sequencing used peripheral blood, collected on day 0 of AZD1222 vaccination. The receptors shown here come from an adult in good health. Each CDR3 is given with its conserved first and last residue. The order of the fields is J gene, clone size, V gene, D gene, CDR3 length, CDR3 protein, CDR3 DNA. A D gene is named only where the DNA matches it firmly. Clone size is given for some rows only: seen once, a few or many times, or a class if the clone is expanded.

j_call: TRBJ2-5
clone_size: NA
v_call: TRBV5-8
d_call: NA
cdr3_length: 16
cdr3_aa: CASSLALSSVIKTQYF
cdr3_nt: TGTGCCAGCAGCTTGGCCCTAAGTAGCGTGATAAAGACCCAGTACTTC

j_call: TRBJ2-1
clone_size: NA
v_call: TRBV29-1
d_call: NA
cdr3_length: 15
cdr3_aa: CSVEGGPRRLGEQFF
cdr3_nt: TGCAGCGTTGAAGGCGGGCCCCGAAGGCTGGGTGAGCAGTTCTTC

j_call: TRBJ1-2
clone_size: NA
v_call: TRBV7-8
d_call: TRBD1
cdr3_length: 17
cdr3_aa: CASSSRTGVLTNYGYTF
cdr3_nt: TGTGCCAGCAGCTCAAGGACAGGGGTACTGACTAACTATGGCTACACCTTC

j_call: TRBJ2-5
clone_size: NA
v_call: TRBV5-5
d_call: NA
cdr3_length: 17
cdr3_aa: CASSLGAGPSSQETQYF
cdr3_nt: TGTGCCAGCAGCTTGGGGGCGGGCCCCTCCTCCCAAGAGACCCAGTACTTC

j_call: TRBJ2-3
clone_size: NA
v_call: TRBV2
d_call: NA
cdr3_length: 12
cdr3_aa: CASSEASDTQYF
cdr3_nt: TGTGCCAGCAGTGAAGCGTCAGATACGCAGTATTTT

j_call: TRBJ1-5
clone_size: NA
v_call: TRBV4-3
d_call: NA
cdr3_length: 15
cdr3_aa: CASSQLAGGNQPQHF
cdr3_nt: TGCGCCAGCAGCCAACTGGCAGGGGGCAATCAGCCCCAGCATTTT

j_call: TRBJ2-3
clone_size: NA
v_call: TRBV19
d_call: TRBD2
cdr3_length: 14
cdr3_aa: CASRGGGLGDTQYF
cdr3_nt: TGTGCCAGTCGCGGGGGGGGCCTCGGAGATACGCAGTATTTT

j_call: TRBJ1-1
clone_size: once
v_call: TRBV28
d_call: TRBD1
cdr3_length: 15
cdr3_aa: CASSFFGRGFPEAFF
cdr3_nt: TGTGCCAGCAGTTTTTTCGGCAGGGGGTTCCCTGAAGCTTTCTTT

j_call: TRBJ2-7
clone_size: NA
v_call: TRBV6-4
d_call: NA
cdr3_length: 15
cdr3_aa: CASSDSRWGTYEQYF
cdr3_nt: TGTGCCAGCAGTGACTCGAGATGGGGTACCTACGAGCAGTACTTC

j_call: TRBJ1-3
clone_size: once
v_call: TRBV28
d_call: NA
cdr3_length: 13
cdr3_aa: CASPDRSGNTIYF
cdr3_nt: TGTGCCAGCCCGGACAGATCTGGAAACACCATATATTTT

j_call: TRBJ2-3
clone_size: NA
v_call: TRBV6-6
d_call: TRBD1
cdr3_length: 15
cdr3_aa: CASSSHLTGADTQYF
cdr3_nt: TGTGCCAGCAGTTCCCATCTGACAGGGGCAGATACGCAGTATTTT

j_call: TRBJ2-5
clone_size: NA
v_call: TRBV10-3
d_call: TRBD1
cdr3_length: 14
cdr3_aa: CAIGGQGGAETQYF
cdr3_nt: TGTGCCATCGGGGGACAGGGAGGGGCTGAGACCCAGTACTTC

j_call: TRBJ1-1
clone_size: few
v_call: TRBV5-4
d_call: NA
cdr3_length: 15
cdr3_aa: CASSPQTGVNTEAFF
cdr3_nt: TGTGCCAGCAGCCCACAGACAGGTGTGAACACTGAAGCTTTCTTT

j_call: TRBJ1-6
clone_size: NA
v_call: TRBV5-6
d_call: TRBD1
cdr3_length: 16
cdr3_aa: CASSLRGTGPNSPLHF
cdr3_nt: TGTGCCAGCAGCTTGAGGGGGACAGGGCCCAATTCACCCCTCCACTTT

j_call: TRBJ1-3
clone_size: NA
v_call: TRBV7-7
d_call: NA
cdr3_length: 15
cdr3_aa: CASSPGTLSGNTIYF
cdr3_nt: TGTGCCAGCAGCCCCGGGACACTCTCTGGAAACACCATATATTTT

j_call: TRBJ1-1
clone_size: NA
v_call: TRBV5-1
d_call: NA
cdr3_length: 15
cdr3_aa: CASSLAAVSGTEAFF
cdr3_nt: TGCGCCAGCAGCTTGGCGGCGGTGAGTGGCACTGAAGCTTTCTTT

j_call: TRBJ1-1
clone_size: NA
v_call: TRBV6-2/TRBV6-3
d_call: NA
cdr3_length: 15
cdr3_aa: CASSYSAGTNTEAFF
cdr3_nt: TGTGCCAGCAGTTATTCGGCCGGGACGAACACTGAAGCTTTCTTT

j_call: TRBJ1-6
clone_size: NA
v_call: TRBV18
d_call: TRBD1
cdr3_length: 16
cdr3_aa: CASKQFDRGVSSPLHF
cdr3_nt: TGTGCCAGCAAACAATTCGACAGGGGCGTTAGCTCACCCCTCCACTTT

j_call: TRBJ1-5
clone_size: NA
v_call: TRBV19
d_call: NA
cdr3_length: 15
cdr3_aa: CASSASRDSNQPQHF
cdr3_nt: TGTGCCAGTAGTGCGTCCAGGGATAGCAATCAGCCCCAGCATTTT

j_call: TRBJ1-6
clone_size: NA
v_call: TRBV30
d_call: NA
cdr3_length: 14
cdr3_aa: CAWSRAGNTSPLHF
cdr3_nt: TGTGCCTGGAGTAGAGCCGGGAATACTTCACCCCTCCACTTT

j_call: TRBJ2-1
clone_size: NA
v_call: TRBV18
d_call: TRBD2
cdr3_length: 15
cdr3_aa: CASSPIAGVGNEQFF
cdr3_nt: TGTGCCAGCTCACCGATAGCGGGAGTGGGTAATGAGCAGTTCTTC

j_call: TRBJ1-1
clone_size: NA
v_call: TRBV7-8
d_call: NA
cdr3_length: 16
cdr3_aa: CASSFQVGQGNTEAFF
cdr3_nt: TGTGCCAGCAGCTTTCAAGTAGGACAAGGGAACACTGAAGCTTTCTTT

j_call: TRBJ2-1
clone_size: NA
v_call: TRBV19
d_call: NA
cdr3_length: 16
cdr3_aa: CASSGGQAGAYNEQFF
cdr3_nt: TGTGCCAGTAGTGGGGGGCAGGCGGGTGCCTACAATGAGCAGTTCTTC

j_call: TRBJ2-3
clone_size: NA
v_call: TRBV19
d_call: TRBD2
cdr3_length: 14
cdr3_aa: CASSRGGVRDTQYF
cdr3_nt: TGTGCCAGTAGTCGGGGGGGGGTTCGAGATACGCAGTATTTT

j_call: TRBJ1-1
clone_size: NA
v_call: TRBV6-5
d_call: NA
cdr3_length: 15
cdr3_aa: CASSRQQGGTTEAFF
cdr3_nt: TGTGCCAGCAGTCGCCAACAGGGCGGAACCACTGAAGCTTTCTTT

j_call: TRBJ1-1
clone_size: NA
v_call: TRBV28
d_call: NA
cdr3_length: 13
cdr3_aa: CASTRVIPPVAFF
cdr3_nt: TGTGCCAGCACCCGAGTCATTCCCCCGGTAGCTTTCTTT

j_call: TRBJ2-1
clone_size: once
v_call: TRBV24-1
d_call: TRBD2
cdr3_length: 16
cdr3_aa: CATSDLIGGSLNEQFF
cdr3_nt: TGTGCCACCAGTGATTTGATCGGGGGGTCGTTGAATGAGCAGTTCTTC

j_call: TRBJ2-1
clone_size: NA
v_call: TRBV29-1
d_call: TRBD2
cdr3_length: 15
cdr3_aa: CSVVGGPSSYNEQFF
cdr3_nt: TGCAGCGTTGTGGGAGGGCCGAGCTCCTACAATGAGCAGTTCTTC

j_call: TRBJ1-5
clone_size: few
v_call: TRBV5-1
d_call: NA
cdr3_length: 15
cdr3_aa: CASSLDGGSNQPQHF
cdr3_nt: TGCGCCAGCAGCTTGGATGGAGGTAGCAATCAGCCCCAGCATTTT

j_call: TRBJ2-2
clone_size: NA
v_call: TRBV3-1/TRBV3-2
d_call: TRBD1
cdr3_length: 15
cdr3_aa: CASSSRDRRGGELFF
cdr3_nt: TGTGCCAGCAGCTCAAGGGACAGACGAGGCGGGGAGCTGTTTTTT

j_call: TRBJ2-3
clone_size: few
v_call: TRBV7-2
d_call: NA
cdr3_length: 16
cdr3_aa: CASSLSGPSSTDTQYF
cdr3_nt: TGTGCCAGCAGCTTAAGCGGACCCTCTAGCACAGATACGCAGTATTTT

j_call: TRBJ1-1
clone_size: few
v_call: TRBV19
d_call: NA
cdr3_length: 16
cdr3_aa: CASSSVGRLLNTEAFF
cdr3_nt: TGTGCCAGTAGTAGCGTGGGACGGTTATTGAACACTGAAGCTTTCTTT

j_call: TRBJ2-1
clone_size: NA
v_call: TRBV3-1/TRBV3-2
d_call: TRBD2
cdr3_length: 15
cdr3_aa: CASSRGLAGGVEQFF
cdr3_nt: TGTGCCAGCAGCCGAGGACTAGCGGGAGGTGTTGAGCAGTTCTTC

j_call: TRBJ2-5
clone_size: NA
v_call: TRBV18
d_call: NA
cdr3_length: 14
cdr3_aa: CASSPRDLKETQYF
cdr3_nt: TGTGCCAGCTCACCACGAGACCTTAAGGAGACCCAGTACTTC

j_call: TRBJ2-3
clone_size: NA
v_call: TRBV14
d_call: NA
cdr3_length: 12
cdr3_aa: CASSPLVDTQYF
cdr3_nt: TGTGCCAGCAGCCCGTTGGTTGATACGCAGTATTTT

j_call: TRBJ1-2
clone_size: NA
v_call: TRBV21-1
d_call: NA
cdr3_length: 19
cdr3_aa: CASSNLRRAGGWMLYGYTF
cdr3_nt: TGTGCCAGCAGCAACCTACGTCGGGCAGGGGGCTGGATGCTCTATGGCTACACCTTC

j_call: TRBJ2-5
clone_size: once
v_call: TRBV7-2
d_call: TRBD2
cdr3_length: 16
cdr3_aa: CASSSGTSGSLETQYF
cdr3_nt: TGTGCCAGCAGCTCTGGGACTAGCGGGAGCTTAGAGACCCAGTACTTC

j_call: TRBJ1-2
clone_size: few
v_call: TRBV24-1
d_call: TRBD1
cdr3_length: 17
cdr3_aa: CATSDPTGQGVFNGYTF
cdr3_nt: TGTGCCACCAGTGACCCCACGGGACAGGGGGTCTTCAATGGCTACACCTTC

j_call: TRBJ2-3
clone_size: once
v_call: TRBV19
d_call: TRBD2
cdr3_length: 16
cdr3_aa: CASSSWTSGETDTQYF
cdr3_nt: TGTGCCAGTAGTTCCTGGACTAGCGGGGAGACAGATACGCAGTATTTT

j_call: TRBJ1-4
clone_size: NA
v_call: TRBV10-2
d_call: NA
cdr3_length: 16
cdr3_aa: CASKNFPGQADEKLFF
cdr3_nt: TGCGCCAGCAAAAACTTCCCGGGACAAGCAGATGAAAAACTGTTTTTT

j_call: TRBJ1-1
clone_size: NA
v_call: TRBV4-1
d_call: NA
cdr3_length: 13
cdr3_aa: CASSPAGYTEAFF
cdr3_nt: TGCGCCAGCAGCCCCGCGGGGTACACTGAAGCTTTCTTT